This T cell receptor (beta chain) originates from a study of PD-1 blockade in classical Hodgkin lymphoma. The study, taken as a whole, reports: CD4+ TCR diversity rose significantly by C4D1, and CD8+ TCR diversity did not. Partial responders and progressors had significantly lower baseline TCR diversity. The drivers behind the repertoire differences, possibly disease activity or prior therapy, remain undefined.

Concerning this clone: Its specificity is not known.

Some clones are missing from TCRdb's copy, which holds only in-frame ones; the method was immunoSEQ multiplex PCR. The sample shows about 4,000 clones, around three quarters of them seen only once. This CDR3 spans 15 amino acids. Germline V gene lookup returns CDR1 SEHNR and CDR2 FQNEAQ (reference sequence). V dropped 5 bases and J dropped 1 base, with 14 bases sitting between them. Specified time point: cycle 4 day 1 (C4D1), after less than seven weeks of nivolumab. Each patient relapsed following autologous stem cell transplantation, and prior brentuximab vedotin exposure differed. Isolation of CD8+ T cells from thawed PBMCs used magnetic negative selection.

The origin of this receptor is a human donor with classical Hodgkin lymphoma. The V and J genes are TRBV7-9 and TRBJ1-2, with a possible D match to TRBD1 (5 bases). The specimen comprised CD8+ T cells from blood, sampled before the fourth cycle of nivolumab. The CDR3 DNA follows: TGTGCCAGCAGCCGTTCGGGGGGAATTAACTATGGCTACACCTTC. Amino acid sequence: CASSRSGGINYGYTF.